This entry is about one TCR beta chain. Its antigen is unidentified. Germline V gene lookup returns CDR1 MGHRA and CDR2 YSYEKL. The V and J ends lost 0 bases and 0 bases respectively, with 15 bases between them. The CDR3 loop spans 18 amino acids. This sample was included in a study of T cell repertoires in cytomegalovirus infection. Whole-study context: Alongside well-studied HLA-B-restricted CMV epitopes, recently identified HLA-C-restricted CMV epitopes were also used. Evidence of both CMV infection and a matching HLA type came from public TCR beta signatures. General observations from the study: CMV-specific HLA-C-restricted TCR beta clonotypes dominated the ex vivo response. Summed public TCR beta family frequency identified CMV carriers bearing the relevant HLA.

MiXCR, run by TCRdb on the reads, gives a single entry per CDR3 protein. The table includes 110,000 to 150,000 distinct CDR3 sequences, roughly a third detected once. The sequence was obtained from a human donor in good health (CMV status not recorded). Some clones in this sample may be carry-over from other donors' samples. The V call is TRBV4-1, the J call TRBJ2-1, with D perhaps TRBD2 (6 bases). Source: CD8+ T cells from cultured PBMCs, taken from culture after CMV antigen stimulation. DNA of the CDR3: TGCGCCAGCAGCCAAGATCGGAGAGGGACTCGCTCCTACAATGAGCAGTTCTTC. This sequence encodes CASSQDRRGTRSYNEQFF.